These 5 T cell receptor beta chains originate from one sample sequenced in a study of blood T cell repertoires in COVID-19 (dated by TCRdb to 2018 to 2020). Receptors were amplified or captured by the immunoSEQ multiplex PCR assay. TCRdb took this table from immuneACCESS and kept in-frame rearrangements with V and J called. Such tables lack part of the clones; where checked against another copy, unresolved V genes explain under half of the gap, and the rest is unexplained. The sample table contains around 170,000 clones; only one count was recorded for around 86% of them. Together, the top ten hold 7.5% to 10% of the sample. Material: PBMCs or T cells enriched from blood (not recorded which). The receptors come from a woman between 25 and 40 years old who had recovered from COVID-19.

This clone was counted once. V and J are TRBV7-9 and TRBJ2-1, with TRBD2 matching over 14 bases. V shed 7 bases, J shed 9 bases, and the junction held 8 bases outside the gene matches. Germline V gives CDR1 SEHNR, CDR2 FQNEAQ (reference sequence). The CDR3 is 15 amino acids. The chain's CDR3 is CASTPGTSGRGEQFF. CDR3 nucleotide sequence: TGTGCCAGCACCCCGGGGACTAGCGGGAGAGGTGAGCAGTTCTTC.

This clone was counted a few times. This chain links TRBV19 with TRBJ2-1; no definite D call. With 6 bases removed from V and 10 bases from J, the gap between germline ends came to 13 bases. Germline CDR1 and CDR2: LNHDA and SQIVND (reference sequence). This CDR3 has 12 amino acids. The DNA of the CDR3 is TGTGCCAGTAGAGTCGGAGCTGAGGAGCAGTTCTTC. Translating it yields CASRVGAEEQFF.

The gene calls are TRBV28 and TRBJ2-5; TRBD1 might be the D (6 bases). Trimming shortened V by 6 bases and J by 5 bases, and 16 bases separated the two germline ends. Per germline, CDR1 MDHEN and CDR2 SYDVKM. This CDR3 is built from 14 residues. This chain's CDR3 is CASSPSTGGETQYF. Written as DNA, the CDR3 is TGTGCCAGCAGCCCGTCGACAGGAGGCGAGACCCAGTACTTC.

CDR3 loop: CASSHMSRGLGSPLHF. CDR3 nucleotide sequence: TGTGCCAGCAGTCACATGTCCCGGGGATTGGGGTCACCCCTCCACTTT. The V and J genes are TRBV28 and TRBJ1-6; D is unresolved. Trimming shortened V by 5 bases and J by 10 bases, and 21 bases separated the two germline ends. CDR3 length equals 16 residues. The germline V gene encodes CDR1 MDHEN and CDR2 SYDVKM.

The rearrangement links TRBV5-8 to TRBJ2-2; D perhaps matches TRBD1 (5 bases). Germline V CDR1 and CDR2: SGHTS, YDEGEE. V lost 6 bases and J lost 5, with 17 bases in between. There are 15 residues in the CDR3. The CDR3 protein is CASTSASRTTGELFF. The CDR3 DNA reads TGTGCCAGCACCTCTGCCAGTCGGACAACCGGGGAGCTGTTTTTT.